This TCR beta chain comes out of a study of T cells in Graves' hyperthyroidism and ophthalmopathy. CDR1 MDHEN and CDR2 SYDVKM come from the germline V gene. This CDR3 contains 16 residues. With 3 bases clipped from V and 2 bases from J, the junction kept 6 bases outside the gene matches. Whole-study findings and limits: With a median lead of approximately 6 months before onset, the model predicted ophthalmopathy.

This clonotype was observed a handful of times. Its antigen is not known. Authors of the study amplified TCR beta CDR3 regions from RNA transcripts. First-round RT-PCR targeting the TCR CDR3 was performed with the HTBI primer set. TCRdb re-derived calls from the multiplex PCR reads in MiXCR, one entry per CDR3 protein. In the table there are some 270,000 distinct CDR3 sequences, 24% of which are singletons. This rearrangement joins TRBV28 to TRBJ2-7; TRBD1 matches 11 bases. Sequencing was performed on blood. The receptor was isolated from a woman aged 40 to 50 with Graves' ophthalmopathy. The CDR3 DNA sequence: TGTGCCAGCAGTTTGCCGGGACAGGGGGTTCCCTACGAGCAGTACTTC. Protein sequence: CASSLPGQGVPYEQYF.